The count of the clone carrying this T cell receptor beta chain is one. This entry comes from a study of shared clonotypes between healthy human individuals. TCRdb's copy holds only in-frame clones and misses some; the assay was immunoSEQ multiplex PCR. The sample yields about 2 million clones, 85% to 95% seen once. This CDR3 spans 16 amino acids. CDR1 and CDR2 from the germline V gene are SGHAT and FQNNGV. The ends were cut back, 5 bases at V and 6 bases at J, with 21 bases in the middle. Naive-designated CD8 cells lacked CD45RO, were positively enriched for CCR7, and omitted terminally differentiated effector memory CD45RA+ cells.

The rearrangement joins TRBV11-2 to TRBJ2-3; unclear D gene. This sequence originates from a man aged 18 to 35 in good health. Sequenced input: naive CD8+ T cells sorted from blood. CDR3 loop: CASSTSLNGELDTQYF. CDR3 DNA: TGTGCCAGCAGCACAAGCCTGAATGGGGAACTCGATACGCAGTATTTT.